Listed below are T cell receptor beta chains from one sample, sequenced in a study of shared clonotypes between healthy human individuals. Measured with immunoSEQ multiplex PCR; TCRdb has only the in-frame clones, and not every one. The table includes more than 2 million clones, roughly 95% detected once. Sequenced material: naive CD4+ T cells sorted from blood. The source is a young man in good health. CDR3s leave out the opening cysteine and the closing phenylalanine or tryptophan.

V	J	CDR3
TRBV5-1	TRBJ1-2	ASSLEMGYYGYT
TRBV11-2	TRBJ1-4	ASSWGWTNEKLF
TRBV13	TRBJ2-7	ASSPWAGQGQY
TRBV5-1	TRBJ2-3	ASSKTPDTQY
TRBV10-3	TRBJ2-3	AISEGAGGGDTQY
TRBV7-9	TRBJ1-2	ASSRFLNTANYGYT
TRBV5-1	TRBJ1-1	ASSLGQDRDYTEAF
TRBV19	TRBJ1-2	ASTRNEIYGYT
TRBV4-3	TRBJ1-1	ASSQADRNTEAF
TRBV5-1	TRBJ1-5	ASSLLGGPNQPQH
TRBV11-2	TRBJ1-4	ASSLGGRWEKLF
TRBV11-2	TRBJ2-3	ASSPSGTRGDTQY
TRBV5-1	TRBJ2-1	ASSPSGRAIETNNEQF
TRBV6-4	TRBJ1-1	ASSEAF
TRBV27	TRBJ1-2	ASRIKDYGYT
TRBV18	TRBJ1-5	ASSPNQGNQPQH
TRBV5-1	TRBJ2-4	ASSSRRALEAKNIQY
TRBV30	TRBJ2-4	AWRLAPKNIQY
TRBV6-6	TRBJ1-1	ASSPREGGSVPEAF
TRBV21-1	TRBJ1-5	ASSKTMSSGFPGNQPQH